The 7 T cell receptor beta chains given below trace back to one sample, sequenced in a study of lymphopenia after photon versus proton radiotherapy. Sequencing used immunoSEQ multiplex PCR; TCRdb keeps in-frame clones, though not all of them. The table lists 9,500 to 15,000 clones, approximately 88% of them singletons. The sequencing used peripheral blood, collected from a patient treated with proton-based radiotherapy. The receptors shown here come from a man aged 55 to 69 with pancreatic cancer.

The chain couples TRBV5-5 to TRBJ2-1, with 10 positions matching TRBD2. Germline V CDR1 and CDR2: SGHKS, YYEKEE (reference sequence). J gave up 7 bases and V 4 bases, and 14 bases lay outside the gene matches. The CDR3 length is 17 residues. Here the CDR3 reads CASSRGGLAALGNEQFF. In DNA form, the CDR3 reads TGTGCCAGCAGCCGGGGCGGACTAGCGGCTCTCGGGAATGAGCAGTTCTTC.

This clone was counted once. This chain joins TRBV2 and TRBJ2-1, with 8 bases fitting TRBD2. Trimming took 4 bases from V and 3 from J; bases not matched to a gene: 5. Germline lookup yields CDR1 SNHLY and CDR2 FYNNEI. CDR3 length: 15 amino acids. The DNA for the CDR3 is TGTGCCAGCAGTGTTCCCGCGGGAGGCTACAATGAGCAGTTCTTC. Its protein product is CASSVPAGGYNEQFF.

CDR3 amino acids: CASSFSARAPYEQYF. As DNA, the CDR3 is TGTGCCAGCAGTTTTTCAGCCAGGGCCCCCTACGAGCAGTACTTC. This chain connects TRBV28 to TRBJ2-7; D might be TRBD1 (5 bases). V was cut by 3 bases and J by 2 bases, with 14 bases left in between. Germline-derived CDR1 and CDR2 are MDHEN and SYDVKM. The CDR3 has 15 amino acids.

The chain employs TRBV11-2 and TRBJ2-7; 8 bases agree with TRBD2. CDR3 length: 16 residues. CDR1 SGHAT and CDR2 FQNNGV come from the germline V gene. Trimming cost V 1 base and J 4 bases; bases outside gene matches: 9. CDR3 in amino acids: CASSLAGLAGLYEQYF. In nucleotides, the CDR3 is TGTGCCAGCAGCTTAGCGGGTCTAGCGGGTCTGTACGAGCAGTACTTC.

J is TRBJ1-2 and V is TRBV4-1, with D uncertain. CDR3 length: 15 residues. V was clipped by 0 bases and J by 4 bases, with 12 bases between them. Germline V gives CDR1 MGHRA, CDR2 YSYEKL. CDR3 sequence reads: CASSQDRSLSYGYTF. For the CDR3, the DNA is TGCGCCAGCAGCCAAGATAGGTCACTGAGCTATGGCTACACCTTC.

The chain joins TRBV5-1 to TRBJ2-5; no firm D call. Germline assignment: CDR1 SGHRS and CDR2 YFSETQ. The CDR3 runs 19 residues. The V end was cut by 2 bases, the J end by 2 bases, with 25 bases between. CDR3 region: CASSFGIRAYRGEQETQYF. Written as DNA, the CDR3 is TGCGCCAGCAGCTTTGGAATACGGGCCTATCGCGGAGAACAAGAGACCCAGTACTTC.

The chain links TRBV28 to TRBJ2-3; 8 bases are a match to TRBD2. The CDR3 is made up of 16 amino acids. Trimming took 4 bases from V and 5 from J; bases not matched to a gene: 11. Germline CDR1 is MDHEN and CDR2 is SYDVKM. CDR3 amino acids: CASSSRREGQKDTQYF. DNA for the CDR3: TGTGCCAGCAGTTCTCGTCGGGAGGGCCAGAAAGATACGCAGTATTTT.